These 18 T cell receptor beta chains came from one sample sequenced in a study of blood T cell repertoires in COVID-19. The repertoire was sequenced with immunoSEQ multiplex PCR; TCRdb's copy has only in-frame clones and lacks some. The sample holds about 140,000 clones; about 80% are singletons and the top ten take roughly 1.4%. Sequencing was carried out using peripheral blood. Every receptor here comes from a human donor in a cohort sampled during active COVID-19.

This clone was counted only a few times. The chain couples TRBV19 to TRBJ2-7, with D possibly TRBD2 on 5 matching bases. V lost 5 bases to trimming and J lost 5 bases, with 25 bases between them. CDR1 is LNHDA and CDR2 is SQIVND in the germline V gene (reference sequence). This CDR3 region has 17 residues. CDR3: CASSPGPEALGRDEQYF. The CDR3 DNA sequence: TGTGCCAGTAGTCCTGGGCCCGAGGCCCTAGGGCGGGACGAGCAGTACTTC.

This rearrangement joins TRBV7-3 to TRBJ1-2; D might be TRBD1 (6 bases). CDR1 is SGHTA and CDR2 is FQGTGA in the germline V gene. Trimming shortened V by 5 bases and J by 8 bases, and 15 bases separated the two germline ends. The CDR3 covers 13 residues. Here the CDR3 DNA reads TGTGCCAGCAGCCAGGGGTTAGGTGGGGGCTACACCTTC. Translated, it gives CASSQGLGGGYTF. The whole variable domain, remainder taken from reference TRBV7-3 and TRBJ1-2, is GAGVSQTPSNKVTEKGKYVELRCDPISGHTALYWYRQSLGQGPEFLIYFQGTGAADDSGLPNDRFFAVRPEGSVSTLKIQRTERGDSAVYLCASSQGLGGGYTFGSGTRLTVV.

This CDR3 reads CASSLNRLPNEQFF. CDR3 sequence (DNA): TGTGCCAGCAGCTTAAATCGACTCCCTAATGAGCAGTTCTTC. V usage is TRBV7-3 and J usage is TRBJ2-1; no clear D. CDR1 is SGHTA and CDR2 is FQGTGA in the germline V gene. The CDR3 contains 14 residues. The V end lost 1 base, the J end lost 7 bases, and 11 bases lay between the germline ends.

V is TRBV7-8 and J is TRBJ2-2; D not certain. The ends were cut back, 5 bases at V and 8 bases at J, with 9 bases in the middle. CDR1 is SGHVS and CDR2 is FQNEAQ in the germline V gene. The CDR3 length is 12 residues. The CDR3 here is CASSPLAGELFF. CDR3 DNA sequence: TGTGCCAGCAGCCCCTTAGCTGGGGAGCTGTTTTTT.

J is TRBJ2-5 and V is TRBV18; unclear D gene. The CDR3 loop spans 13 amino acids. Per the germline V gene, CDR1 is KGHSH and CDR2 is LQKENI. V was trimmed by 3 bases and J by 5 bases, leaving 10 bases between them. The CDR3 nucleotides read TGTGCCAGCTCACCGGCTGTCGTGGAGACCCAGTACTTC. This codes for CASSPAVVETQYF.

This chain links TRBV6-5 with TRBJ1-5, with 8 bases fitting TRBD1. Losses at the gene ends were 5 bases for V and 4 bases for J; bases not matched to a gene: 7. This CDR3 contains 15 residues. The germline gives CDR1 MNHEY, CDR2 SVGAGI. The DNA of the CDR3 is TGTGCCAGCAGTAGAGGACAGGGTCGTAATCAGCCCCAGCATTTT. The encoded protein is CASSRGQGRNQPQHF.

This sequence joins TRBV7-6 and TRBJ1-1; weak D call: TRBD1 (5 bases). Germline CDR1 SGHVS, CDR2 FNYEAQ. The CDR3 runs 17 residues. The V and J ends lost 3 bases and 13 bases respectively, with 30 bases between them. The CDR3 loop reads CASSLQPPLGRRDGGFF. The CDR3 coding sequence is TGTGCCAGCAGCTTGCAACCTCCCCTGGGCAGGAGGGACGGGGGTTTCTTT.

This clone has only a few counts. The chain has TRBV2 and TRBJ1-4; tentative D call: TRBD1 (6 bases). This CDR3 comprises 15 residues. Germline V gene lookup returns CDR1 SNHLY and CDR2 FYNNEI. Trimming left V 7 bases short and J 8 bases short, with 20 bases between. The CDR3 region is CASNPVFVTGEKLFF. The CDR3 DNA is TGTGCCAGCAATCCCGTCTTTGTGACAGGAGAAAAACTGTTTTTT.

This chain connects TRBV5-1 to TRBJ2-1; 10 bases map to TRBD1. The CDR3 runs 15 residues. V lost 3 bases, J lost 6 bases, and 6 bases stayed unmatched. From germline, CDR1 is SGHRS and CDR2 YFSETQ. The CDR3 DNA is TGCGCCAGCAGCTCCGGGACAGGGGTTACCAATGAGCAGTTCTTC. It specifies CASSSGTGVTNEQFF. Complete variable domain (other parts from reference TRBV5-1 and TRBJ2-1): KAGVTQTPRYLIKTRGQQVTLSCSPISGHRSVSWYQQTPGQGLQFLFEYFSETQRNKGNFPGRFSGRQFSNSRSEMNVSTLELGDSALYLCASSSGTGVTNEQFFGPGTRLTVL.

This clone appeared a single time. This rearrangement joins TRBV7-9 to TRBJ2-2; possibly TRBD2 for D (5 bases). The CDR3 consists of 17 residues. The germline gives CDR1 SEHNR, CDR2 FQNEAQ (reference sequence). Trimming removed 7 bases at V and 3 bases at J, with 21 bases between. The CDR3 DNA reads as TGTGCCAGCAACAACCCGGGGTCCGCGTCGTACACCGGGGAGCTGTTTTTT. It specifies CASNNPGSASYTGELFF.

The chain combines TRBV7-2 with TRBJ2-1; 8 positions agree with TRBD2. There are 15 residues in the CDR3. With V trimmed by 5 bases and J by 4 bases, 7 bases remained unmatched. In germline, CDR1 is SGHTA, CDR2 FQGNSA. In nucleotides, the CDR3 is TGTGCCAGCAGCCCAAGCGGGAGCTTGTACAATGAGCAGTTCTTC. Translation gives CASSPSGSLYNEQFF.

The chain couples TRBV18 to TRBJ2-1, with 8 nucleotides matching TRBD2. The CDR3 totals 13 residues. V was clipped by 3 bases and J by 9 bases; unmatched bases: 4. Germline values: CDR1 KGHSH, CDR2 LQKENI. The CDR3 DNA reads TGTGCCAGCTCACCGGTCGGGAGGGTTGAGCAGTTCTTC. Protein product: CASSPVGRVEQFF.

A word on this clone: Other nucleotide sequences in the sample specify the same CDR3. The V and J genes are TRBV7-8 and TRBJ1-2; the D is unclear. This CDR3 is built from 16 residues. Germline loops: CDR1 SGHVS, CDR2 FQNEAQ. Trimming stripped 0 bases from V and 1 base from J, with 12 bases between. CDR3 bases: TGTGCCAGCAGCTTAGCAGGTGGGCTGCTTAACTATGGCTACACCTTC. It encodes CASSLAGGLLNYGYTF.

J is TRBJ1-4 and V is TRBV18; D possibly corresponds to TRBD1 (5 bases). Germline V lookup: CDR1 KGHSH, CDR2 LQKENI. This CDR3 spans 13 amino acids. With 4 bases removed from V and 11 bases from J, the gap between germline ends came to 14 bases. CDR3 sequence: CASSRDSGEKLFF. DNA of the CDR3: TGTGCCAGCTCACGTGATTCGGGGGAGAAACTGTTTTTT.

The chain has TRBV28 and TRBJ1-4, with TRBD1 as a possible D gene (5 bases). The CDR3 spans 15 residues. Deletions cut 4 bases from V and 4 bases from J, with 13 bases between. Germline CDR1 and CDR2: MDHEN and SYDVKM. The CDR3 DNA sequence: TGTGCCAGCAGTTCCTCCAGGGACTTTAATGAAAAACTGTTTTTT. Translating it yields CASSSSRDFNEKLFF.

The chain joins TRBV6-5 to TRBJ2-6, with D perhaps TRBD1 (7 bases). The CDR3 is 13 amino acids. Germline V gene lookup returns CDR1 MNHEY and CDR2 SVGAGI. With 7 bases removed from V and 9 bases from J, the gap between germline ends came to 13 bases. The CDR3 DNA is TGTGCCAGCACGGCAGGGGGGCACAACGTCCTGACTTTC. Its translation is CASTAGGHNVLTF.

The J gene is TRBJ2-1, the V gene TRBV6-5, with D maybe TRBD1 (6 bases). Germline CDR1 is MNHEY and CDR2 is SVGAGI. Trimming took 6 bases from V and 8 from J, leaving 20 bases between them. This CDR3 has 15 residues. CDR3 residues: CASRLQTGLEDEQFF. The CDR3 DNA is TGTGCCAGCAGGTTACAAACAGGGTTGGAAGATGAGCAGTTCTTC.

The chain couples TRBV24-1 to TRBJ2-7, with D perhaps matching TRBD1 (5 bases). The CDR3 is 19 amino acids. V was trimmed by 1 base and J by 2 bases, leaving 23 bases between them. CDR1 and CDR2 (germline): KGHDR, SFDVKD. The CDR3 loop reads CATSDFRALLGHRAYEQYF. CDR3 nucleotide sequence: TGTGCCACCAGTGATTTCCGGGCTTTGTTGGGGCATAGGGCCTACGAGCAGTACTTC.